These 27 T cell receptor beta chains were sequenced from one sample in a study of blood T cell repertoires in COVID-19 (TCRdb year 2020). To prepare the library, the immunoSEQ multiplex PCR assay was applied. Here the immuneACCESS table is served through TCRdb, limited to in-frame sequences with V and J called. Missing clones are a known gap in these copies; in checked studies unresolved V genes cover under half, and the rest lacks a known reason. The sample table holds about 120,000 clones, of which around three quarters were seen once. The top ten clonotypes cover roughly 4% of the sample. Sequenced input: peripheral blood. The receptors stem from a woman of 80 years or more with acute or convalescent COVID-19.

The chain recombines TRBV6-5 with TRBJ1-1; D gene uncertain. V shed 4 bases and J shed 6 bases, with 15 bases lying between them. This CDR3 has 14 amino acids. Per the germline V gene, CDR1 is MNHEY and CDR2 is SVGAGI. This CDR3 is CASSSPGRTAEAFF. In DNA form, the CDR3 reads TGTGCCAGCAGTTCGCCGGGGAGGACCGCTGAAGCTTTCTTT.

This chain uses TRBV7-3 with TRBJ1-2; D is unresolved. CDR1 is SGHTA, CDR2 FQGTGA, per germline. The CDR3 contains 13 residues. Deletions cut 5 bases from V and 2 bases from J, with 9 bases between. CDR3 in amino acids: CASSRDANYGYTF. In DNA, the CDR3 is TGTGCCAGCAGCCGCGATGCCAACTATGGCTACACCTTC. Combining the CDR3 with reference TRBV7-3 and TRBJ1-2 gives the whole variable domain GAGVSQTPSNKVTEKGKYVELRCDPISGHTALYWYRQSLGQGPEFLIYFQGTGAADDSGLPNDRFFAVRPEGSVSTLKIQRTERGDSAVYLCASSRDANYGYTFGSGTRLTVV.

This chain uses TRBV27 with TRBJ1-1; TRBD1 agrees at 8 bases. The V gene end was trimmed by 5 bases and the J gene end by 5 bases; junction bases not matched to a gene: 10. Per the germline V gene, CDR1 is MNHEY and CDR2 is SMNVEV (reference sequence). This CDR3 comprises 15 residues. The CDR3 nucleotides read TGTGCCAGCAGTCCGCAGACAGGGGTTGGGACTGAAGCTTTCTTT. Protein: CASSPQTGVGTEAFF.

The chain carries TRBV7-2 and TRBJ1-2; no clear D gene. Trimming left V 1 base short and J 5 bases short, with 8 bases between. The CDR3 spans 13 residues. Germline V gene data show CDR1 as SGHTA and CDR2 as FQGNSA. The CDR3, as DNA: TGTGCCAGCAGCTTAGACAGTAATTATGGCTACACCTTC. Translated: CASSLDSNYGYTF. The full variable domain, rest sourced from reference TRBV7-2 and TRBJ1-2, is GAGVSQSPSNKVTEKGKDVELRCDPISGHTALYWYRQSLGQGLEFLIYFQGNSAPDKSGLPSDRFSAERTGGSVSTLTIQRTQQEDSAVYLCASSLDSNYGYTFGSGTRLTVV.

The chain joins TRBV3-1 (or the pseudogene TRBV3-2) to TRBJ1-3; D possibly corresponds to TRBD1 (5 bases). Trimming pared 3 bases from V and 0 bases from J, leaving 15 bases between. Germline lookup yields CDR1 LGHDT and CDR2 YNNKEL (reference sequence). This CDR3 has 17 residues. CDR3 nucleotide sequence: TGTGCCAGCAGCCAGGGATTGGCAGGGTTCTCTGGAAACACCATATATTTT. Translated, it gives CASSQGLAGFSGNTIYF.

The chain links TRBV6-5 to TRBJ1-2; unclear D gene. The CDR3 extends over 12 amino acids. Between the trimmed V and J ends, which lost 2 bases and 8 bases, there was a span of 9 bases. Germline V CDR1 and CDR2: MNHEY, SVGAGI. The CDR3 sequence: CASSYEGGGYTF. The CDR3 nucleotides read TGTGCCAGCAGTTACGAGGGCGGCGGCTACACCTTC.

This chain links TRBV29-1 with TRBJ1-1, with 7 bases matching TRBD1. The germline gives CDR1 SQVTM, CDR2 ANQGSEA. This CDR3 comprises 13 residues. V lost 4 bases to trimming and J lost 0 bases; unmatched junction nucleotides: 2. The CDR3 loop reads CSVGDSLNTEAFF. For the CDR3, the DNA is TGCAGCGTTGGGGACAGTCTGAACACTGAAGCTTTCTTT.

The chain has TRBV7-2 and TRBJ2-3, with D possibly TRBD2 on 6 matching bases. Germline CDR1 is SGHTA and CDR2 is FQGNSA. Trimming took 4 bases from V and 0 from J, leaving 11 bases between them. This CDR3 has 15 residues. CDR3 protein: CASSSGTLSTDTQYF. CDR3 nucleotide sequence: TGTGCCAGCAGCTCAGGGACTCTGAGCACAGATACGCAGTATTTT.

The chain uses TRBV4-3 and TRBJ1-1, with D maybe TRBD1 (6 bases). V lost 3 bases and J 2 bases, leaving 7 bases between the germline ends. The germline V gene encodes CDR1 LGHNA and CDR2 YSLEER. This CDR3 is built from 13 residues. DNA of the CDR3: TGCGCCAGCAGCCAGACAGGTAACACTGAAGCTTTCTTT. It is translated as CASSQTGNTEAFF.

This clone has just one count. This chain uses TRBV6-1 with TRBJ1-4; D might be TRBD1 (5 bases). The CDR3 extends over 15 amino acids. The V gene's germline CDR1 is MNHNS and CDR2 SASEGT. Trimming stripped 2 bases from V and 8 bases from J, with 15 bases between. DNA for the CDR3: TGTGCCAGCAGTGAAATGGGGGACTTGTGGGAAAAACTGTTTTTT. It specifies CASSEMGDLWEKLFF.

In its sample, this clone was seen a few times. CDR3 protein: CASSYEDRDLYGYTF. The CDR3 region has the DNA TGTGCCAGCAGTTACGAGGACAGGGATCTCTATGGCTACACCTTC. The gene calls are TRBV6-2 or TRBV6-3 and TRBJ1-2; the match to TRBD1 covers 8 bases. Trimming cost V 2 bases and J 4 bases; bases outside gene matches: 6. Germline assignment: CDR1 MNHEY and CDR2 SVGEGT. The CDR3 runs 15 residues.

V is TRBV20-1 and J is TRBJ2-7, with 10 bases fitting TRBD2. With 3 bases clipped from V and 4 bases from J, the junction kept 3 bases outside the gene matches. Germline V lookup: CDR1 DFQATT, CDR2 SNEGSKA (reference sequence). The CDR3 extends over 13 amino acids. The CDR3 sequence is CSASGLAAYEQYF. CDR3 DNA: TGCAGTGCTAGTGGACTAGCGGCTTACGAGCAGTACTTC.

The V call is TRBV5-1, the J call TRBJ1-1, with TRBD1 as a possible D gene (5 bases). Germline CDR1 is SGHRS and CDR2 is YFSETQ. V lost 1 base and J lost 1, with 8 bases in between. The CDR3 has 14 amino acids. The DNA of the CDR3 is TGCGCCAGCAGCTTGCAGGGTGCGAACACTGAAGCTTTCTTT. Encoded protein: CASSLQGANTEAFF.

J is TRBJ2-7 and V is TRBV5-4; TRBD1 agrees at 12 bases. Trimming at V came to 3 bases and at J to 6 bases, leaving 1 base not matched to a gene. The CDR3 has 13 amino acids. CDR1 and CDR2 from the germline V gene are SGHNT and YYREEE (reference sequence). CDR3 residues: CASSWDRGREQYF. The CDR3 coding sequence is TGTGCCAGCAGCTGGGACAGGGGGCGCGAGCAGTACTTC.

The V call is TRBV30, the J call TRBJ1-1, with D perhaps matching TRBD1 (6 bases). The CDR3 has 14 amino acids. Germline V CDR1 and CDR2: GTSNPN, SVGIG (reference sequence). The ends were cut back, 0 bases at V and 0 bases at J, with 8 bases in the middle. The CDR3 DNA reads as TGTGCCTGGAGTGTTAGGGGGATGAACACTGAAGCTTTCTTT. This translates into CAWSVRGMNTEAFF.

The chain recombines TRBV15 with TRBJ2-5; 8 bases are shared with TRBD1. The germline CDR1 and CDR2 sequences are LNHNV and YYDKDF (reference sequence). J was trimmed by 5 bases and V by 1 base; bases with no gene match: 3. The CDR3 covers 14 residues. The CDR3 here is CATSRGNRGETQYF. In DNA form, the CDR3 reads TGTGCCACCAGCAGAGGAAACAGGGGGGAGACCCAGTACTTC.

V gene TRBV4-3 combines with J gene TRBJ1-2, with TRBD1 matching over 9 bases. Trimming took 5 bases from V and 8 from J; bases not matched to a gene: 9. Germline values: CDR1 LGHNA, CDR2 YSLEER. There are 14 residues in the CDR3. As DNA, the CDR3 is TGCGCCAGCAGCTCGGGACAGGGAGAGAGAGGCTACACCTTC. Amino acid sequence: CASSSGQGERGYTF.

In this sample, this clone turned up a few times. This chain uses TRBV28 with TRBJ2-5; 7 nucleotides line up with TRBD1. The ends lost 7 bases at V and 1 base at J; junction bases unmatched: 3. From germline, CDR1 is MDHEN and CDR2 SYDVKM. CDR3 length: 13 amino acids. CDR3 in DNA: TGTGCCAGCACCAAGGGGGCCCAAGAGACCCAGTACTTC. Translated, it gives CASTKGAQETQYF.

The J gene is TRBJ2-6, the V gene TRBV15; maybe TRBD2 (6 bases). The CDR3 extends over 18 amino acids. Trimming pared 0 bases from V and 4 bases from J, leaving 16 bases between. Germline V CDR1 and CDR2: LNHNV, YYDKDF (reference sequence). CDR3 DNA sequence: TGTGCCACCAGCAGAGATGGAGGGCCGACGTACGGGGCCAACGTCCTGACTTTC. Its protein is CATSRDGGPTYGANVLTF.

This chain connects TRBV5-1 to TRBJ2-3; 8 nucleotides line up with TRBD2. Germline CDR1 and CDR2: SGHRS and YFSETQ. The J segment lost 1 base and the V segment lost 4 bases, leaving 8 bases of the junction unmatched. This CDR3 has 16 amino acids. In DNA form, the CDR3 reads TGCGCCAGCAGCCTCCTACCGACTAGCGGCACAGATACGCAGTATTTT. It specifies CASSLLPTSGTDTQYF.

The chain joins TRBV11-2 to TRBJ2-1, with D possibly matching TRBD2 (6 bases). Germline assignment: CDR1 SGHAT and CDR2 FQNNGV. The CDR3 extends over 15 amino acids. V was clipped by 2 bases and J by 8 bases, with 16 bases between them. The CDR3 here is CASSLTGTPAHEQFF. CDR3 nucleotides: TGTGCCAGCAGCTTAACTGGGACTCCGGCCCATGAGCAGTTCTTC.

The chain's CDR3 is CASSLDSSGNTIYF. Written as DNA, the CDR3 is TGTGCCAGCAGCTTGGACAGCTCTGGAAACACCATATATTTT. The rearrangement links TRBV5-4 to TRBJ1-3; no clear D gene. Trimming took off 0 bases at V and 0 bases at J, with 4 bases between the two ends. CDR3 size: 14 residues. Germline-derived CDR1 and CDR2 are SGHNT and YYREEE (reference sequence).

This clone has only a few counts. This chain joins TRBV6-2 or TRBV6-3 and TRBJ1-6; 7 bases are a match to TRBD1. V lost 0 bases to trimming and J lost 7 bases; unmatched junction nucleotides: 12. Germline V gene data show CDR1 as MNHEY and CDR2 as SVGEGT. CDR3 size: 18 residues. CDR3 loop: CASSYSIQSGRGNSPLHF. Here the CDR3 DNA reads TGTGCCAGCAGTTACTCGATACAAAGCGGCAGGGGGAATTCACCCCTCCACTTT.

CDR3 coding DNA: TGTGCCAGCAGCTTGGGGAGGGGATCATATAGCACAGATACGCAGTATTTT. Translated, it gives CASSLGRGSYSTDTQYF. The genes are TRBV5-8 and TRBJ2-3; D is perhaps TRBD2 (6 bases). The CDR3 has 17 residues. Germline loops: CDR1 SGHTS, CDR2 YDEGEE. V was trimmed by 0 bases and J by 0 bases, leaving 14 bases between them.

For this clone: At the DNA level, this CDR3 is encoded by other sequences in the same sample as well. V and J are TRBV30 and TRBJ1-1; no clear D gene. Germline CDR1 reads GTSNPN; CDR2 reads SVGIG (reference sequence). The CDR3 is made up of 13 amino acids. Trimming pared 1 base from V and 2 bases from J, leaving 8 bases between. CDR3 in DNA: TGTGCCTGGAGTGGGCAGGCAAACACTGAAGCTTTCTTT. Residues: CAWSGQANTEAFF.

The CDR3 loop reads CASTTSGTLTYEQYF. CDR3 in DNA: TGTGCCAGTACGACGTCGGGTACTCTTACCTACGAGCAGTACTTC. This chain connects TRBV19 to TRBJ2-7; D remains unclear. The CDR3 contains 15 residues. The V gene lost 7 bases and the J gene lost 2 bases, with 18 bases spanning the gap. CDR1 and CDR2 (germline): LNHDA, SQIVND (reference sequence).

The V gene is TRBV3-1 (or the pseudogene TRBV3-2), the J gene TRBJ1-2, with 8 bases matching TRBD1. The V gene end was trimmed by 6 bases and the J gene end by 3 bases; junction bases not matched to a gene: 6. The CDR3 consists of 14 residues. Germline V gene sequence: CDR1 LGHDT, CDR2 YNNKEL (reference sequence). CDR3 sequence: CASRRTGSDYGYTF. DNA of the CDR3: TGTGCCAGCAGGAGGACAGGGTCGGACTATGGCTACACCTTC.